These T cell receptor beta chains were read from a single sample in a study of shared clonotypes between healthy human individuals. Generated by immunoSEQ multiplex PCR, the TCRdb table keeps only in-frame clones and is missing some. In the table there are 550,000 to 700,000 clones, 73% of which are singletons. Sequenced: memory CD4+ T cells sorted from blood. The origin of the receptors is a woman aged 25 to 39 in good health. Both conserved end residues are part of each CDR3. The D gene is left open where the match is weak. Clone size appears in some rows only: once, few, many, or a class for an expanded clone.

CDR3 DNA: TGTGCCAGCAGCGTAAACGGGAGAGTCGACAATGAGCAGTTCTTC
CDR3 protein: CASSVNGRVDNEQFF
clone size: -
V gene: TRBV9
J gene: TRBJ2-1
D gene: -

CDR3 DNA: TGCAGCGTTGAAGAAGGTAGAGGGGGTGAAAAACTGTTTTTT
CDR3 protein: CSVEEGRGGEKLFF
clone size: -
V gene: TRBV29-1
J gene: TRBJ1-4
D gene: -

CDR3 DNA: TGTGCCAGCAGCGACCCTGGTAGTGCCGCGCAGTTCTTC
CDR3 protein: CASSDPGSAAQFF
clone size: -
V gene: TRBV28
J gene: TRBJ2-1
D gene: -

CDR3 DNA: TGTGCCAGCAGTTTAAAAGCGGGGGCCGTCGATGAGCAGTTCTTC
CDR3 protein: CASSLKAGAVDEQFF
clone size: many
V gene: TRBV27
J gene: TRBJ2-1
D gene: TRBD2

CDR3 DNA: TGCGCCAGCAGCTTGCACGGAGGCTCCTACGAGCAGTACTTC
CDR3 protein: CASSLHGGSYEQYF
clone size: -
V gene: TRBV5-1
J gene: TRBJ2-7
D gene: -

CDR3 DNA: TGTGCCAGTAGTCTTGCGGGAGGAAATTTTAACACCGGGGAGCTGTTTTTT
CDR3 protein: CASSLAGGNFNTGELFF
clone size: -
V gene: TRBV19
J gene: TRBJ2-2
D gene: TRBD2

CDR3 DNA: TGTGCAAGTCGCTTCCAGACTAGCGGGGACTTCAATGAGCAGTTCTTC
CDR3 protein: CASRFQTSGDFNEQFF
clone size: few
V gene: TRBV12-2
J gene: TRBJ2-1
D gene: -

CDR3 DNA: TGTGCCAGCAGTTTCGAGTTTATTGGCGGGACGAATACGCAGTATTTT
CDR3 protein: CASSFEFIGGTNTQYF
clone size: -
V gene: TRBV28
J gene: TRBJ2-3
D gene: -

CDR3 DNA: TGCGCCAGCAGCTGGACTAGCGGGGTATCCGGGGAGCTGTTTTTT
CDR3 protein: CASSWTSGVSGELFF
clone size: once
V gene: TRBV4-1
J gene: TRBJ2-2
D gene: TRBD2

CDR3 DNA: TGTGCCAGCAGTACAGGGTCAGTATGGGAGCAGTACTTC
CDR3 protein: CASSTGSVWEQYF
clone size: once
V gene: TRBV28
J gene: TRBJ2-7
D gene: -

CDR3 DNA: TGTGCCAGCAGTACCCATAGGACAGGGGGCTGGGACTACGAGCAGTACTTC
CDR3 protein: CASSTHRTGGWDYEQYF
clone size: few
V gene: TRBV25-1
J gene: TRBJ2-7
D gene: TRBD1

CDR3 DNA: TGTGCCATTCTACAGGGGGCTGGGGCCAACGTCCTGACTTTC
CDR3 protein: CAILQGAGANVLTF
clone size: -
V gene: TRBV10-3
J gene: TRBJ2-6
D gene: TRBD1

CDR3 DNA: TGTGCCAGCAGCCTAGCGGGGCCAAGCGTGGGGGAGCAGTACTTC
CDR3 protein: CASSLAGPSVGEQYF
clone size: -
V gene: TRBV7-2
J gene: TRBJ2-7
D gene: TRBD2

CDR3 DNA: TGTGCCAGCAGTCCTGATGCTGTCCGTGAAGCTTTCTTT
CDR3 protein: CASSPDAVREAFF
clone size: -
V gene: TRBV6-5
J gene: TRBJ1-1
D gene: -

CDR3 DNA: TGTGCCAGCAGTGATTTTTGGGGGCAGACCACAGATACGCAGTATTTT
CDR3 protein: CASSDFWGQTTDTQYF
clone size: few
V gene: TRBV2
J gene: TRBJ2-3
D gene: -

CDR3 DNA: TGTGCCAGTTCCCAATGGGGGACAGGGAACGGCGGGGAGCTGTTTTTT
CDR3 protein: CASSQWGTGNGGELFF
clone size: few
V gene: TRBV19
J gene: TRBJ2-2
D gene: TRBD1

CDR3 DNA: TGCAGTGCTCTCCCCCGCCTTGAAGCTTTCTTT
CDR3 protein: CSALPRLEAFF
clone size: -
V gene: TRBV20-1
J gene: TRBJ1-1
D gene: -

CDR3 DNA: TGTGCCAGCAGAGTATCGATGTACCAAGAGACCCAGTACTTC
CDR3 protein: CASRVSMYQETQYF
clone size: -
V gene: TRBV28
J gene: TRBJ2-5
D gene: -

CDR3 DNA: TGTGCCAGTAGTCACCGGGACTACCGACTTTCACTCACAGATACGCAGTATTTT
CDR3 protein: CASSHRDYRLSLTDTQYF
clone size: once
V gene: TRBV19
J gene: TRBJ2-3
D gene: TRBD2

CDR3 DNA: TGTGCCAGCAGTGCGGGGACCCGGCATCAGCCCCAGCATTTT
CDR3 protein: CASSAGTRHQPQHF
clone size: -
V gene: TRBV2
J gene: TRBJ1-5
D gene: -

CDR3 DNA: TGCGCCAGCAGCTTGGATACAACTTCCTACAATGAGCAGTTCTTC
CDR3 protein: CASSLDTTSYNEQFF
clone size: few
V gene: TRBV5-1
J gene: TRBJ2-1
D gene: -

CDR3 DNA: TGCGCCAGCAGCAGTAGCGGGAGTTTCGATGAGCAGTTCTTC
CDR3 protein: CASSSSGSFDEQFF
clone size: -
V gene: TRBV5-1
J gene: TRBJ2-1
D gene: TRBD2

CDR3 DNA: TGTGCCAGCAGTGGACGTTCAGGAAGGGCAGATACGCAGTATTTT
CDR3 protein: CASSGRSGRADTQYF
clone size: once
V gene: TRBV28
J gene: TRBJ2-3
D gene: -

CDR3 DNA: TGCGCCAGCAGCCCAACCCTGGGGGGTAACAATCAGCCCCAGCATTTT
CDR3 protein: CASSPTLGGNNQPQHF
clone size: -
V gene: TRBV10-2
J gene: TRBJ1-5
D gene: -

CDR3 DNA: TGTGCCAGCAGTTACCTGGGGACAGGGCGCGAGCAGTACTTC
CDR3 protein: CASSYLGTGREQYF
clone size: -
V gene: TRBV6-5
J gene: TRBJ2-7
D gene: TRBD1

CDR3 DNA: TGTGCCGGGAGCGGAAGCACAGATACGCAGTATTTT
CDR3 protein: CAGSGSTDTQYF
clone size: once
V gene: TRBV5-4
J gene: TRBJ2-3
D gene: -

CDR3 DNA: TGTGCCAGCAGCAAGCGGGAGTCGGTCCAAGAGACCCAGTACTTC
CDR3 protein: CASSKRESVQETQYF
clone size: -
V gene: TRBV7-8
J gene: TRBJ2-5
D gene: TRBD2

CDR3 DNA: TGTGCCATCAGTGAGTCTGGAGCGTACCAAGAGACCCAGTACTTC
CDR3 protein: CAISESGAYQETQYF
clone size: -
V gene: TRBV10-3
J gene: TRBJ2-5
D gene: -

CDR3 DNA: TGTGCCAGCAGCTTAGTATCAGTTGGGGCGCTCCGGAGCACTGAAGCTTTCTTT
CDR3 protein: CASSLVSVGALRSTEAFF
clone size: -
V gene: TRBV7-9
J gene: TRBJ1-1
D gene: -

CDR3 DNA: TGTGCCAGCAGCCAAGGACTAGCCTACGAGCAGTACTTC
CDR3 protein: CASSQGLAYEQYF
clone size: few
V gene: TRBV7-7
J gene: TRBJ2-7
D gene: TRBD2

CDR3 DNA: TGTGCCAGCAGTTACCCGCAGGAGAGCTATGGCTACACCTTC
CDR3 protein: CASSYPQESYGYTF
clone size: -
V gene: TRBV6-6
J gene: TRBJ1-2
D gene: -

CDR3 DNA: TGCAGCGTTGAAGTAACGGAGAACACTGAAGCTTTCTTT
CDR3 protein: CSVEVTENTEAFF
clone size: -
V gene: TRBV29-1
J gene: TRBJ1-1
D gene: -

CDR3 DNA: TGTGCCAGCAGCCGGGACAGGGAATTTGGCTACACCTTC
CDR3 protein: CASSRDREFGYTF
clone size: -
V gene: TRBV27
J gene: TRBJ1-2
D gene: TRBD1

CDR3 DNA: TGTGCCAGCAGCCGGAAGACTAGCGGGGGACCTTTTGCTAGCACAGATACGCAGTATTTT
CDR3 protein: CASSRKTSGGPFASTDTQYF
clone size: -
V gene: TRBV5-5
J gene: TRBJ2-3
D gene: TRBD2

CDR3 DNA: TGTGCCAGTACTCTACCGAGGTTCAATGAAAAACTGTTTTTT
CDR3 protein: CASTLPRFNEKLFF
clone size: -
V gene: TRBV19
J gene: TRBJ1-4
D gene: -

CDR3 DNA: TGTGCCATCAGGGCTCCTGACATGTACGAGCAGTACTTC
CDR3 protein: CAIRAPDMYEQYF
clone size: -
V gene: TRBV10-3
J gene: TRBJ2-7
D gene: -

CDR3 DNA: TGTGCCAGCAGCTTAGTGGGGGGTTCACACTACTACGAGCAGTACTTC
CDR3 protein: CASSLVGGSHYYEQYF
clone size: -
V gene: TRBV11-2
J gene: TRBJ2-7
D gene: -

CDR3 DNA: TGTGCCAGTAGTATTGGTGGGAGCTTAAGCACAGATACGCAGTATTTT
CDR3 protein: CASSIGGSLSTDTQYF
clone size: -
V gene: TRBV19
J gene: TRBJ2-3
D gene: -

CDR3 DNA: TGTGCCAGCAGCTTGGAAGGCACATACACTGAAGCTTTCTTT
CDR3 protein: CASSLEGTYTEAFF
clone size: -
V gene: TRBV5-5
J gene: TRBJ1-1
D gene: -

CDR3 DNA: TGTGCCAGCCAGGCGGAATCGAACACCGGGGAGCTGTTTTTT
CDR3 protein: CASQAESNTGELFF
clone size: -
V gene: TRBV2
J gene: TRBJ2-2
D gene: -

CDR3 DNA: TGTGCCAGAGGAAACGGTTTCAATCAGCCCCAGCATTTT
CDR3 protein: CARGNGFNQPQHF
clone size: -
V gene: TRBV6-6
J gene: TRBJ1-5
D gene: -

CDR3 DNA: TGTGCCAGCAGTGAAGGGCAGTCCTACGAGCAGTACTTC
CDR3 protein: CASSEGQSYEQYF
clone size: many
V gene: TRBV25-1
J gene: TRBJ2-7
D gene: -

CDR3 DNA: TGTGCCAGCAGCCAAGGGACTTTTACCGGGGAGCTGTTTTTT
CDR3 protein: CASSQGTFTGELFF
clone size: few
V gene: TRBV11-3
J gene: TRBJ2-2
D gene: -

CDR3 DNA: TGCGCCAGCAGCCGCTTGGTGGGAACAGAGACCCAGTACTTC
CDR3 protein: CASSRLVGTETQYF
clone size: few
V gene: TRBV5-1
J gene: TRBJ2-5
D gene: -

CDR3 DNA: TGTGCCAGTACCCCACCACTAGGTTCGGATCAGCCCCAGCATTTT
CDR3 protein: CASTPPLGSDQPQHF
clone size: -
V gene: TRBV19
J gene: TRBJ1-5
D gene: -

CDR3 DNA: TGTGCCAGCAGTGATCATGGCGGACTAGCGGGTGAAGAGACCCAGTACTTC
CDR3 protein: CASSDHGGLAGEETQYF
clone size: -
V gene: TRBV25-1
J gene: TRBJ2-5
D gene: TRBD2

CDR3 DNA: TGCGCCAGCAGCCACCTCCGGTCGAGCTCCTACAATGAGCAGTTCTTC
CDR3 protein: CASSHLRSSSYNEQFF
clone size: -
V gene: TRBV4-1
J gene: TRBJ2-1
D gene: -

CDR3 DNA: TGTGCCAGCAGCTCCGGACAGGGTGTTCAGCCCCAGCATTTT
CDR3 protein: CASSSGQGVQPQHF
clone size: many
V gene: TRBV6-6
J gene: TRBJ1-5
D gene: TRBD1

CDR3 DNA: TGTGCCAGCAGATTCCTCCGGGACAGAGAAGCTTTCTTT
CDR3 protein: CASRFLRDREAFF
clone size: -
V gene: TRBV6-5
J gene: TRBJ1-1
D gene: TRBD1

CDR3 DNA: TGTGCCAGCAGCCCAGGGGCAGACTCTGGAAACACCATATATTTT
CDR3 protein: CASSPGADSGNTIYF
clone size: -
V gene: TRBV28
J gene: TRBJ1-3
D gene: -

CDR3 DNA: TGTGCCAGCAGCTTAGCTGGGCGGGGCTACTACGAGCAGTACTTC
CDR3 protein: CASSLAGRGYYEQYF
clone size: -
V gene: TRBV7-2
J gene: TRBJ2-7
D gene: -

CDR3 DNA: TGTGCCAGCAGACGACTAGCTTACAATGAGCAGTTCTTC
CDR3 protein: CASRRLAYNEQFF
clone size: few
V gene: TRBV6-5
J gene: TRBJ2-1
D gene: TRBD2

CDR3 DNA: TGTGCCAGCAGTGGTTTTGGGGCGATGAACACTGAAGCTTTCTTT
CDR3 protein: CASSGFGAMNTEAFF
clone size: -
V gene: TRBV6-1
J gene: TRBJ1-1
D gene: -

CDR3 DNA: TGTGCCAGCAGTGTGTACAGGGACACTGAAGCTTTCTTT
CDR3 protein: CASSVYRDTEAFF
clone size: -
V gene: TRBV6-6
J gene: TRBJ1-1
D gene: -

CDR3 DNA: TGTGCCAGCAGCCCACAGGGGAAGACTGGAAACACCATATATTTT
CDR3 protein: CASSPQGKTGNTIYF
clone size: -
V gene: TRBV4-2
J gene: TRBJ1-3
D gene: TRBD1

CDR3 DNA: TGCGCCAGCAGTAGTCAGGGGAGTTTGAACACTGAAGCTTTCTTT
CDR3 protein: CASSSQGSLNTEAFF
clone size: -
V gene: TRBV5-1
J gene: TRBJ1-1
D gene: -

CDR3 DNA: TGTGCCAGCACCCTCAGTCATTCTGGAAACACCATATATTTT
CDR3 protein: CASTLSHSGNTIYF
clone size: -
V gene: TRBV14
J gene: TRBJ1-3
D gene: -

CDR3 DNA: TGCGCCAGCAGCTTGGGAGTAACCGGTAGGAATGAAAAACTGTTTTTT
CDR3 protein: CASSLGVTGRNEKLFF
clone size: -
V gene: TRBV5-1
J gene: TRBJ1-4
D gene: -

CDR3 DNA: TGTGCCAGCAGCTTGAGGAGGGAGGAGACCCAGTACTTC
CDR3 protein: CASSLRREETQYF
clone size: -
V gene: TRBV7-9
J gene: TRBJ2-5
D gene: -

CDR3 DNA: TGCGCCAGCAGCCAATCTAAGTTGAAGAGCTCTGGAAACACCATATATTTT
CDR3 protein: CASSQSKLKSSGNTIYF
clone size: -
V gene: TRBV4-1
J gene: TRBJ1-3
D gene: -